The 24 T cell receptor beta chains below were found in one sample sequenced in a study of patients and donors after allogeneic stem cell transplantation. TCRdb reprocessed the RT-PCR reads with MiXCR, giving one entry per CDR3 protein. The data hold roughly 150,000 distinct CDR3 sequences, with more than 20% observed a single time. The sequencing sample was made of blood, either unsorted or a sorted T cell fraction (not recorded which). These receptors came from a human donor who was either an allogeneic HSCT recipient or a stem cell or donor lymphocyte infusion donor (not recorded which). It is not recorded whose cells these are; they may come from a transplant donor.

The J gene is TRBJ2-3, the V gene TRBV6-2 or TRBV6-3; 8 bases line up with TRBD2. CDR3 length equals 16 residues. Unmatched junction bases numbered 9, after V lost 3 bases and J lost 4 bases. The germline CDR1 and CDR2 sequences are MNHEY and SVGEGT. The CDR3 protein is CASSYEREFTSDTQYF. CDR3 in DNA: TGTGCCAGCAGTTATGAGCGGGAGTTTACGTCAGATACGCAGTATTTT.

The chain recombines TRBV27 with TRBJ2-1; no clear D gene. V was cut by 2 bases and J by 6 bases, with 11 bases left in between. This CDR3 spans 14 amino acids. Germline values: CDR1 MNHEY, CDR2 SMNVEV (reference sequence). The DNA of the CDR3 is TGTGCCAGCAGTTTAGATGGTTCGGGCAATGAGCAGTTCTTC. Translating it yields CASSLDGSGNEQFF.

The rearrangement links TRBV5-1 to TRBJ1-1, with a tentative D call TRBD1 (6 bases). The germline V gene encodes CDR1 SGHRS and CDR2 YFSETQ. Between the trimmed V and J ends, which lost 1 base and 0 bases, there was a span of 16 bases. The CDR3 has 17 residues. The CDR3 spells CASSLSVVTGLNTEAFF. CDR3 DNA: TGCGCCAGCAGCTTGAGTGTTGTCACAGGGCTGAACACTGAAGCTTTCTTT.

In its sample, this clonotype was seen a few times. This rearrangement joins TRBV7-8 to TRBJ2-3; TRBD1 or TRBD2 may be the D gene (5 bases each). The germline V gene has CDR1 SGHVS and CDR2 FQNEAQ. V lost 1 base and J lost 1, with 15 bases in between. This CDR3 is 17 amino acids long. The CDR3 DNA follows: TGTGCCAGCAGCTTAGTAGGGACGGAGGCCCGCACAGATACGCAGTATTTT. It codes for CASSLVGTEARTDTQYF.

This clonotype was observed a few times. The rearrangement links TRBV2 to TRBJ2-1; D is undetermined. The ends were cut back, 10 bases at V and 7 bases at J, with 8 bases in the middle. The CDR3 is 10 amino acids. Germline CDR1 reads SNHLY; CDR2 reads FYNNEI. The CDR3 loop is CATQGNEQFF. The CDR3 DNA follows: TGTGCCACTCAAGGGAATGAGCAGTTCTTC.

There are many counts of this clonotype. This chain connects TRBV5-1 to TRBJ2-3; TRBD2 matches 9 bases. The length of the CDR3 is 15 residues. Germline CDR1 reads SGHRS; CDR2 reads YFSETQ. The J segment lost 4 bases and the V segment lost 4 bases, leaving 7 bases of the junction unmatched. The CDR3 region is CASSPLAGSADTQYF. The CDR3 DNA sequence: TGCGCCAGCAGCCCTCTAGCGGGAAGCGCAGATACGCAGTATTTT.

This chain links TRBV5-1 with TRBJ2-7, with a possible D match to TRBD2 (7 bases). The CDR3 runs to 14 residues. V was cut by 8 bases and J by 3 bases, with 18 bases left in between. Germline V gives CDR1 SGHRS, CDR2 YFSETQ. The CDR3 loop is CASKWEGGLYEQYF. The CDR3 DNA is TGCGCCAGTAAATGGGAGGGGGGCCTCTACGAGCAGTACTTC.

This clonotype occurred a few times. The chain links TRBV5-1 to TRBJ1-3, with TRBD1 as a possible D gene (5 bases). Germline V gives CDR1 SGHRS, CDR2 YFSETQ. CDR3 size: 14 residues. Trimming pared 4 bases from V and 1 base from J, leaving 9 bases between. Written as DNA, the CDR3 is TGCGCCAGCAGCGAAGGGGTTTCTGGAAACACCATATATTTT. Translation gives CASSEGVSGNTIYF.

V is TRBV12-3 or TRBV12-4 and J is TRBJ2-4; the D is unclear. Trimming removed 3 bases at V and 8 bases at J, with 11 bases between. CDR3 size: 13 residues. In DNA, the CDR3 is TGTGCCAGCAGTTTCTCTTTTGGGTACATTCAGTACTTC. This gives the protein CASSFSFGYIQYF.

The rearrangement links TRBV5-6 to TRBJ2-7; TRBD1 matches at 9 bases. The CDR3 has 17 amino acids. With V trimmed by 4 bases and J by 6 bases, 17 bases remained unmatched. Germline V lookup: CDR1 SGHDT, CDR2 YYEEEE. CDR3 sequence (DNA): TGTGCCAGCAGCACCGGGACAGGGAAATTTTCTGAGGGCGAGCAGTACTTC. As protein: CASSTGTGKFSEGEQYF.

The chain employs TRBV6-6 and TRBJ1-2; the D is unclear. The CDR3 is made up of 11 amino acids. Germline CDR1 is MNHNY and CDR2 is SVGAGI (reference sequence). V was trimmed by 7 bases and J by 8 bases, leaving 11 bases between them. CDR3 amino acids: CASTPWIGYTF. The CDR3 DNA follows: TGTGCCAGCACGCCTTGGATCGGCTACACCTTC.

This clonotype was seen ten or more times. V gene TRBV20-1 combines with J gene TRBJ1-2; possibly TRBD1 for D (6 bases). The CDR3 totals 11 residues. V was cut by 4 bases and J by 8 bases, with 11 bases left in between. Germline V gene data show CDR1 as DFQATT and CDR2 as SNEGSKA (reference sequence). The CDR3 sequence: CSANDRRGYTF. CDR3 coding DNA: TGCAGTGCTAATGACAGGCGAGGCTACACCTTC.

V is TRBV6-5 and J is TRBJ2-2, with D perhaps TRBD1 or TRBD2 (5 bases each). CDR1 MNHEY and CDR2 SVGAGI come from the germline V gene. This CDR3 comprises 14 residues. Trimming cost V 0 bases and J 5 bases, with 7 bases left between them. The CDR3 loop is CASSYSGATGELFF. Here the CDR3 DNA reads TGTGCCAGCAGTTACTCCGGGGCAACCGGGGAGCTGTTTTTT.

The genes are TRBV7-2 and TRBJ2-3; D gene unclear. V dropped 8 bases and J dropped 3 bases, with 9 bases sitting between them. Germline loops: CDR1 SGHTA, CDR2 FQGNSA. The CDR3 sequence is 12 residues long. The CDR3 DNA reads TGTGCCAGCCGCGACTGGACAGATACGCAGTATTTT. The encoded protein is CASRDWTDTQYF.

This clonotype has more than one count but fewer than ten. The V and J genes are TRBV29-1 and TRBJ2-7; D tentatively fits TRBD1 or TRBD2 (6 bases each). CDR3 length: 13 amino acids. Trimming took off 4 bases at V and 6 bases at J, with 16 bases between the two ends. Germline V gene sequence: CDR1 SQVTM, CDR2 ANQGSEA. As DNA, the CDR3 is TGCAGCGTTGCCGTAGGGGGGTTCGGCGAGCAGTACTTC. This codes for CSVAVGGFGEQYF.

This clonotype was picked up a small number of times. V and J are TRBV29-1 and TRBJ2-1, with 9 bases identical to TRBD2. Germline V CDR1 and CDR2: SQVTM, ANQGSEA. V shed 4 bases and J 6 bases; nucleotides not matched to a gene: 13. CDR3 length: 16 amino acids. CDR3 amino acids: CSVGRLAAKDPNEQFF. DNA of the CDR3: TGCAGCGTTGGAAGACTAGCGGCAAAAGATCCCAATGAGCAGTTCTTC.

This clonotype has just a few counts. The chain has TRBV7-2 and TRBJ2-5, with a weak D call TRBD1 (7 bases). The V and J ends lost 3 bases and 3 bases respectively, with 11 bases between them. The CDR3 has 14 amino acids. The germline gives CDR1 SGHTA, CDR2 FQGNSA. The CDR3 loop reads CASSLEGAEETQYF. The DNA of the CDR3 is TGTGCCAGCAGCTTGGAGGGGGCCGAAGAGACCCAGTACTTC.

For this clonotype: This clone may be a read error of a much larger clone one base away. The chain employs TRBV7-2 and TRBJ1-6, with D hard to call. CDR1 and CDR2 (germline): SGHTA, FQGNSA. CDR3 size: 13 residues. DNA for the CDR3: TGTGCCAGCAGCTACACACAGAATTCACCCCCCCACTTT. The encoded protein is CASSYTQNSPPHF.

The CDR3 DNA sequence: TGTGCCAGCAGCCCAGAGGGGGACAGATCATCTTACGAGCAGTACTTC. It translates to CASSPEGDRSSYEQYF. This chain uses TRBV3-1 with TRBJ2-7; 7 nucleotides align to TRBD1. The junction had 13 bases not matched to a gene; V was cut back by 4 bases and J by 4 bases. Looked up from germline, CDR1 is LGHDT and CDR2 is YNNKEL (reference sequence). The CDR3 has 16 residues.

In DNA form, the CDR3 reads TGTGCCAGCACCAAGGGACAGGGTGTAGAAGGCTACACCTTC. Its protein is CASTKGQGVEGYTF. V and J are TRBV2 and TRBJ1-2; 9 bases are a match to TRBD1. V was clipped by 7 bases and J by 8 bases; unmatched bases: 11. The germline CDR1 and CDR2 sequences are SNHLY and FYNNEI. The CDR3 length is 14 residues.

V usage is TRBV20-1 and J usage is TRBJ2-1; D might be TRBD1 or TRBD2, each matching 5 bases. This CDR3 has 16 residues. CDR1 is DFQATT and CDR2 is SNEGSKA in the germline V gene (reference sequence). With 3 bases removed from V and 9 bases from J, the gap between germline ends came to 24 bases. The CDR3 DNA reads as TGCAGTGCTAGGGGGCCTGGACTCACCTCTCGGAGTGAGCAGTTCTTC. Its protein is CSARGPGLTSRSEQFF.

This clonotype was picked up many times. The chain recombines TRBV29-1 with TRBJ1-1, with 7 bases identical to TRBD1. The CDR3 is 15 residues long. Germline CDR1 SQVTM, CDR2 ANQGSEA. V lost 6 bases and J lost 1; bases outside the gene matches: 11. The DNA of the CDR3 is TGCAGCGTCGGGGCACAAGAGGGGGCGAACACTGAAGCTTTCTTT. The encoded protein is CSVGAQEGANTEAFF.

This clonotype was picked up a small number of times. The rearrangement links TRBV2 to TRBJ2-7; TRBD2 matches at 8 bases. V was clipped by 7 bases and J by 11 bases; unmatched bases: 10. The CDR3 runs 12 residues. Germline V gene data show CDR1 as SNHLY and CDR2 as FYNNEI. CDR3 sequence reads: CASIILAGTKYF. The CDR3 DNA follows: TGTGCCAGCATTATCCTAGCGGGTACGAAGTACTTC.

The rearrangement links TRBV5-5 to TRBJ2-7; D possibly corresponds to TRBD2 (5 bases). With 4 bases removed from V and 6 bases from J, the gap between germline ends came to 17 bases. The CDR3 consists of 14 residues. Germline lookup yields CDR1 SGHKS and CDR2 YYEKEE (reference sequence). CDR3 sequence (DNA): TGTGCCAGCAGCCTAGGAGGAGCCATTAGCGAGCAGTACTTC. Translating gives CASSLGGAISEQYF.